This TCR beta chain is drawn from a study of blood T cell repertoires in COVID-19. Overall study: Researchers got acute and convalescent COVID-19 samples from the United States, Italy and Spain. Nucleic acid was either cDNA or gDNA, and it came from T cells, B-cell-depleted T cells, or PBMCs.

In Seattle, patients joined the study during active infection and were tracked longitudinally. Under the authors' procedure: By means of reference gene primer amplification, nucleated cell counts were estimated. Profiled with immunoSEQ multiplex PCR; TCRdb holds only in-frame clones, not every one. V and J calls plus clone size are reproduced from that table; the DNA served to infer D and trimming. The sample records about 170,000 clones, 85% to 90% being singletons. This clone has more than one count but fewer than ten. The V segment lost 5 bases and the J segment 2 bases; nucleotides outside the gene matches: 3. The CDR3 runs to 14 residues. Looked up from germline, CDR1 is MNHEY and CDR2 is SVGAGI.

The chain combines TRBV6-5 with TRBJ1-5, with 7 bases lining up with TRBD1. The sample consisted of peripheral blood. The sequence came from a woman aged 55 to 70 with COVID-19, enrolled during active disease. CDR3 sequence reads: CASSRQGGNQPQHF. DNA for the CDR3: TGTGCCAGCAGTCGACAGGGAGGCAATCAGCCCCAGCATTTT.